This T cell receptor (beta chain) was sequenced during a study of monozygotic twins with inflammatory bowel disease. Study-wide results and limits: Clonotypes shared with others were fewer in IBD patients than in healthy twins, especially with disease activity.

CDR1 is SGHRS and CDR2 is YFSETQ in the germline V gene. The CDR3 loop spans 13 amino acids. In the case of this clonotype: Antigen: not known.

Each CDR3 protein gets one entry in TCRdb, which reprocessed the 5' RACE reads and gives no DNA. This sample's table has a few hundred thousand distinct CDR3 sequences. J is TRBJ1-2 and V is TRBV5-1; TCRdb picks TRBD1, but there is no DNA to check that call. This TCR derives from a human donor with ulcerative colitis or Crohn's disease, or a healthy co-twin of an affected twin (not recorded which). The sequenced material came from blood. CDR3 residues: CASSPYREGGYTF.